This T cell receptor (beta chain) was sequenced for a study of blood T cell repertoires in COVID-19. The CDR3 is 15 residues long. V lost 3 bases and J lost 5; bases outside the gene matches: 7. Germline V lookup: CDR1 SNHLY, CDR2 FYNNEI. Clones were sequenced by immunoSEQ multiplex PCR, and TCRdb holds only the in-frame ones, with some missing. The data show 200,000 to 300,000 clones, roughly 83% seen once. The V and J genes are TRBV2 and TRBJ2-1; TRBD2 matches at 7 bases. Sequencing was done on a sample of peripheral blood. The sequence came from a woman of 80 years or more with acute or convalescent COVID-19. CDR3 amino acids: CASSDPGLGNNEQFF. CDR3 DNA sequence: TGTGCCAGCAGTGACCCTGGACTAGGGAACAATGAGCAGTTCTTC.